The rows below give T cell receptor beta chains drawn from one sample of a study of T cells after yellow fever vaccination. TCRdb independently ran MiXCR on the 5' RACE reads; one entry per CDR3 protein. The sample holds over 250,000 distinct CDR3 sequences, about 5.2% seen once. The specimen comprised CD4+ T cells sorted from PBMCs, sampled on the day of the yellow fever booster vaccination. Receptor source: a man between 18 and 29 years old who received the YFV17D yellow fever vaccine. The CDR3 runs from the conserved cysteine through the conserved F or W. The D gene is left open where the match is weak. Not every row has a clone size; where given, it reads once, few, many or a size class.

V gene,clone size,D gene,J gene,CDR3 protein,CDR3 DNA
TRBV4-3,many,.,TRBJ2-2,CASSQDGLGEQTGELFF,TGCGCCAGCAGCCAAGACGGGCTCGGGGAACAGACGGGGGAGCTGTTTTTT
TRBV4-3,many,.,TRBJ1-5,CASSQDLSNQPQHF,TGCGCCAGCAGCCAAGATCTTAGCAATCAGCCCCAGCATTTT
TRBV7-3,few,.,TRBJ2-1,CASSPGAIHNEQFF,TGTGCCAGCAGCCCGGGGGCTATACACAATGAGCAGTTCTTC
TRBV10-3,many,TRBD1,TRBJ2-7,CAIRGTASSYEQYF,TGTGCCATCAGGGGGACAGCGAGCTCCTACGAGCAGTACTTC
TRBV4-1,.,.,TRBJ2-1,CASRLRTTNNEQFF,TGCGCCAGCAGACTCAGGACAACGAACAATGAGCAGTTCTTC
TRBV10-3,few,.,TRBJ1-1,CAISESFAGNTEAFF,TGTGCCATCAGTGAGTCTTTTGCGGGAAACACTGAAGCTTTCTTT
TRBV10-3,many,.,TRBJ2-5,CAISWTDQETQYF,TGTGCCATCAGTTGGACGGACCAAGAGACCCAGTACTTC
TRBV20-1,few,TRBD1,TRBJ1-1,CSAHRTGRNTEAFF,TGCAGTGCTCATAGGACAGGAAGGAACACTGAAGCTTTCTTT
TRBV12-3/TRBV12-4,many,.,TRBJ1-1,CASRRGGGDTEAFF,TGTGCCAGCAGACGAGGAGGCGGGGACACTGAAGCTTTCTTT
TRBV6-1,.,TRBD1,TRBJ1-6,CASSERTGDNSPLHF,TGTGCCAGCAGTGAAAGGACAGGCGATAATTCACCCCTCCACTTT
TRBV7-2,few,.,TRBJ2-1,CASSRRLGNEQFF,TGTGCCAGCAGCCGCAGACTGGGCAATGAGCAGTTCTTC
TRBV12-3/TRBV12-4,few,TRBD1,TRBJ1-6,CASTEQGFYNSPLHF,TGTGCCAGCACCGAACAGGGGTTCTATAATTCACCCCTCCACTTT
TRBV10-3,.,TRBD1,TRBJ2-5,CAISEGQGAGETQYF,TGTGCCATCAGTGAGGGACAGGGGGCCGGAGAGACCCAGTACTTC
TRBV7-2,.,.,TRBJ2-3,CASSLARTGDTQYF,TGTGCCAGCAGCTTAGCGCGAACCGGAGATACGCAGTATTTT
TRBV6-5,.,.,TRBJ1-6,CASRIQVALGPLHF,TGTGCCAGCAGGATACAGGTGGCCCTAGGGCCCCTCCACTTT
TRBV6-5,.,TRBD1,TRBJ1-6,CASSYTGGYNSPLHF,TGTGCCAGCAGTTATACAGGGGGCTATAATTCACCCCTCCACTTT
TRBV20-1,.,.,TRBJ1-5,CSARVSVNQPQHF,TGCAGTGCTAGAGTCTCCGTTAATCAGCCCCAGCATTTT
TRBV5-1,.,TRBD1,TRBJ2-1,CASRPDRGPQFF,TGCGCCAGCAGGCCTGACAGGGGTCCCCAGTTCTTC
TRBV12-3/TRBV12-4,many,TRBD2,TRBJ2-5,CASSSRLAGRQETQYF,TGTGCCAGCAGTTCAAGACTAGCGGGGAGACAAGAGACCCAGTACTTC
TRBV6-6,many,TRBD1,TRBJ1-3,CASTWDRRSGNTIYF,TGTGCCAGCACTTGGGACAGGCGATCTGGAAACACCATATATTTT
TRBV2,.,TRBD1,TRBJ1-5,CASSSGTTGHQPQHF,TGTGCCAGCAGTTCCGGGACGACAGGGCATCAGCCCCAGCATTTT
TRBV3-1,.,.,TRBJ2-5,CASSQAPQETQYF,TGTGCCAGCAGCCAAGCCCCGCAAGAGACCCAGTACTTC
TRBV20-1,many,TRBD1,TRBJ2-7,CSARDRAYEQYF,TGCAGTGCCAGAGACAGGGCCTACGAGCAGTACTTC
TRBV5-4,.,.,TRBJ2-1,CASSFASRGINNEQFF,TGTGCCAGCAGCTTTGCGTCCCGGGGGATAAACAATGAGCAGTTCTTC
TRBV27,few,TRBD2,TRBJ2-5,CASSSGVAGVVTQYF,TGTGCCAGCAGTTCCGGGGTAGCGGGGGTAGTGACCCAGTACTTC
TRBV19,.,.,TRBJ2-3,CASSIDHFGNTQYF,TGTGCCAGTAGTATAGATCACTTCGGGAATACGCAGTATTTT
TRBV29-1,many,.,TRBJ1-2,CSVEGGAGGYTF,TGCAGCGTTGAGGGGGGGGCAGGTGGCTACACCTTC
TRBV12-3/TRBV12-4,few,TRBD1,TRBJ1-5,CASSFDREGQPQHF,TGTGCCAGCAGTTTTGACAGGGAGGGTCAGCCCCAGCATTTT
TRBV12-3/TRBV12-4,.,.,TRBJ1-3,CASSFGRNFRNTIYF,TGTGCCAGCAGTTTCGGCAGAAATTTTAGAAACACCATATATTTT
TRBV24-1,.,.,TRBJ2-2,CATSDPTTGFGELFF,TGTGCCACCAGTGATCCGACCACAGGGTTCGGGGAGCTGTTTTTT
TRBV7-9,few,.,TRBJ1-4,CASSTARATNEKLFF,TGTGCCAGCAGCACCGCTCGGGCAACTAATGAAAAACTGTTTTTT
TRBV25-1,.,TRBD1,TRBJ2-2,CASSEGQYTGELFF,TGTGCCAGCAGTGAGGGACAGTACACCGGGGAGCTGTTTTTT
TRBV9,.,TRBD2,TRBJ2-3,CASSTAGGDTQYF,TGTGCCAGCAGCACAGCGGGGGGAGATACGCAGTATTTT
TRBV20-1,many,.,TRBJ1-6,CSARDRGSSYNSPLHF,TGCAGTGCTAGAGATAGGGGCAGCTCCTATAATTCACCCCTCCACTTT
TRBV5-1,.,TRBD2,TRBJ2-1,CASSFGTRSGNEQFF,TGCGCCAGCAGCTTTGGGACTAGATCGGGCAATGAGCAGTTCTTC
TRBV12-3/TRBV12-4,many,TRBD1,TRBJ1-6,CASSPDRGNSPLHF,TGTGCCAGCAGTCCCGACAGGGGAAATTCACCCCTCCACTTT
TRBV4-1,.,.,TRBJ2-4,CASSQDQRGAKNIQYF,TGCGCCAGCAGCCAAGACCAGAGGGGGGCCAAAAACATTCAGTACTTC
TRBV5-6,few,.,TRBJ2-1,CATSTGLYNEQFF,TGTGCCACCAGCACAGGGCTTTACAATGAGCAGTTCTTC
TRBV6-5,.,TRBD2,TRBJ2-7,CASSRSGGSAYEQYF,TGTGCCAGCAGTCGGAGCGGGGGGTCTGCCTACGAGCAGTACTTC
TRBV19,few,TRBD1,TRBJ2-7,CASSHHTGTGGYEQYF,TGTGCCAGTAGTCATCATACCGGGACAGGGGGTTACGAGCAGTACTTC
TRBV4-1,few,.,TRBJ1-3,CASSHHPKAGAAGNTIYF,TGCGCCAGCAGCCACCACCCAAAGGCTGGGGCAGCCGGAAACACCATATATTTT
TRBV7-6,few,TRBD2,TRBJ2-6,CASSLEGSGASGANVLTF,TGTGCCAGCAGCTTAGAGGGTAGCGGGGCCTCTGGGGCCAACGTCCTGACTTTC
TRBV5-1,many,TRBD2,TRBJ2-3,CASSSSTSGATDTQYF,TGCGCCAGCAGCTCCTCGACTAGCGGGGCCACAGATACGCAGTATTTT
TRBV5-1,few,.,TRBJ2-5,CASSLPSRGRETQYF,TGCGCCAGCAGCTTGCCTAGTCGGGGAAGAGAGACCCAGTACTTC
TRBV5-1,many,.,TRBJ1-3,CASSLHSGNTIYF,TGCGCCAGCAGCTTGCACTCTGGAAACACCATATATTTT
TRBV30,.,TRBD2,TRBJ2-1,CAWSAGTSGFNEQFF,TGTGCCTGGAGTGCAGGGACTAGCGGGTTCAATGAGCAGTTCTTC
TRBV5-6,few,.,TRBJ2-7,CASSPTGTWAGEQYF,TGTGCCAGCAGCCCAACCGGGACATGGGCGGGCGAGCAGTACTTC